Following are 16 T cell receptor beta chains from one sample sequenced in a study of vaccination effects on CD4 cells after COVID-19 (dated by TCRdb to the early 2020s). No cognate antigen is known for these TCRs. To identify antigen-specific CD4+ T cell clonotypes by their expansion, the ViraFEST assay first stimulated PBMC with viral peptide pools and then applied TCR sequencing. After around 10 days of culture, CD4+ T cells were isolated with the EasySep CD4+ T cell isolation kit. Two doses of either the BNT162b2 or the mRNA-1273 mRNA SARS-CoV-2 vaccine were administered to participants. The receptor library was made with the immunoSEQ multiplex PCR assay. TCRdb provides this immuneACCESS table in a form limited to in-frame rearrangements. Some clones are lacking; in checked studies, under half of them reflect an unresolved V gene, and why the rest are absent is not known. In this sample the table shows 29,000 or so clones, 74% of which occur a single time. In total, the top ten clones hold roughly 17% of the sample.

Sequencing used CD4+ T cells from PBMCs cultured with HCoV-OC43 spike peptides, obtained after COVID-19 vaccination. The cell subset or site tag for this specimen amounts to: HCoV-OC43 spike overlapping peptide pool stimulation. Every receptor here comes from a human donor who received a COVID-19 vaccine.

The chain recombines TRBV19 with TRBJ2-7, with D unclear. The CDR3 contains 12 residues. V was pared by 4 bases and J by 2 bases, with 6 bases between. CDR1 and CDR2 from the germline V gene are LNHDA and SQIVND (reference sequence). In DNA, the CDR3 is TGTGCCAGTAGTACCAGCGCCTACGAGCAGTACTTC. As protein: CASSTSAYEQYF.

This clone was observed a single time. The chain joins TRBV6-6 to TRBJ2-1; TRBD2 agrees at 11 bases. The CDR3 contains 18 residues. Germline V gene lookup returns CDR1 MNHNY and CDR2 SVGAGI (reference sequence). V lost 5 bases and J lost 0; bases outside the gene matches: 9. The CDR3 sequence: CASSPTPLAGGSYNEQFF. CDR3 sequence (DNA): TGTGCCAGCAGTCCGACCCCTCTAGCGGGGGGCTCCTACAATGAGCAGTTCTTC.

The chain uses TRBV4-1 and TRBJ1-2; a possible D gene is TRBD1 (5 bases). V lost 4 bases to trimming and J lost 2 bases, with 14 bases between them. The CDR3 totals 15 residues. Germline V gene lookup returns CDR1 MGHRA and CDR2 YSYEKL. CDR3 bases: TGCGCCAGCAGCCCGGGGACTGCTGAGAACTATGGCTACACCTTC. Protein sequence: CASSPGTAENYGYTF.

The rearrangement links TRBV7-2 to TRBJ1-2, with 8 bases matching TRBD1. This CDR3 contains 15 residues. Germline V gives CDR1 SGHTA, CDR2 FQGNSA. With 5 bases clipped from V and 2 bases from J, the junction kept 7 bases outside the gene matches. CDR3: CASSIIWDRNYGYTF. In DNA form, the CDR3 reads TGTGCCAGCAGCATTATATGGGACAGGAACTATGGCTACACCTTC.

This rearrangement joins TRBV7-7 to TRBJ2-5; D gene uncertain. Germline V gene lookup returns CDR1 SSHAT and CDR2 FNYEAQ (reference sequence). V was clipped by 3 bases and J by 0 bases, with 11 bases between them. CDR3 length equals 15 residues. CDR3 in amino acids: CASSLGLGYQETQYF. In DNA form, the CDR3 reads TGTGCCAGCAGCTTGGGCCTGGGGTACCAAGAGACCCAGTACTTC.

V is TRBV3-1 (or the pseudogene TRBV3-2) and J is TRBJ2-2, with D perhaps matching TRBD1 or TRBD2 (5 bases each). The V gene lost 1 base and the J gene lost 6 bases, with 6 bases spanning the gap. Germline lookup yields CDR1 LGHDT and CDR2 YNNKEL (reference sequence). The CDR3 covers 13 residues. This CDR3 is CASSQAGPGELFF. The CDR3 nucleotides are TGTGCCAGCAGCCAAGCGGGGCCCGGGGAGCTGTTTTTT.

This chain joins TRBV27 and TRBJ1-1; TRBD1 matches at 8 bases. There are 16 residues in the CDR3. Germline V gene data show CDR1 as MNHEY and CDR2 as SMNVEV (reference sequence). V gave up 1 base and J gave up 5 bases; unmatched junction bases: 9. The CDR3 here is CASSLYGRGQWTEAFF. CDR3 DNA: TGTGCCAGCAGTTTATATGGCAGGGGGCAATGGACTGAAGCTTTCTTT.

In this sample, this clone turned up once. This chain uses TRBV29-1 with TRBJ2-2; 7 nucleotides agree with TRBD2. Germline lookup yields CDR1 SQVTM and CDR2 ANQGSEA. Trimming removed 4 bases from V and 7 bases from J; junction bases left unmatched: 6. The CDR3 loop spans 13 amino acids. CDR3 sequence: CSVGGRVDGELFF. The CDR3 coding sequence is TGCAGCGTTGGAGGGAGGGTAGACGGGGAGCTGTTTTTT.

The J gene is TRBJ1-2, the V gene TRBV5-4; 9 nucleotides line up with TRBD1. This CDR3 contains 16 residues. Germline V gene sequence: CDR1 SGHNT, CDR2 YYREEE (reference sequence). J gave up 6 bases and V 5 bases, and 14 bases lay outside the gene matches. The CDR3 loop is CASRIRDREGFDGYTF. The CDR3, as DNA: TGTGCCAGCAGGATAAGGGACAGGGAGGGATTCGATGGCTACACCTTC. The full variable domain, rest sourced from reference TRBV5-4 and TRBJ1-2, is ETGVTQSPTHLIKTRGQQVTLRCSSQSGHNTVSWYQQALGQGPQFIFQYYREEENGRGNFPPRFSGLQFPNYSSELNVNALELDDSALYLCASRIRDREGFDGYTFGSGTRLTVV.

The J gene is TRBJ1-1, the V gene TRBV2, with no clear D. V was clipped by 2 bases and J by 5 bases, with 9 bases between them. CDR3 length: 13 residues. CDR1 is SNHLY and CDR2 is FYNNEI in the germline V gene. The CDR3 DNA is TGTGCCAGCAGTGAAATTCGGTATACTGAAGCTTTCTTT. Amino acids: CASSEIRYTEAFF.

This clone appeared once. V is TRBV30 and J is TRBJ1-2, with D uncertain. The germline V and J ends were trimmed by 2 bases and 0 bases, with 13 bases remaining between them. CDR3 length: 15 amino acids. Germline CDR1 is GTSNPN and CDR2 is SVGIG (reference sequence). CDR3 residues: CAWSWKGLANYGYTF. The CDR3 DNA sequence: TGTGCCTGGAGTTGGAAGGGCTTAGCTAACTATGGCTACACCTTC. Filled out from reference TRBV30 and TRBJ1-2, the complete variable domain reads SQTIHQWPATLVQPVGSPLSLECTVEGTSNPNLYWYRQAAGRGLQLLFYSVGIGQISSEVPQNLSASRPQDRQFILSSKKLLLSDSGFYLCAWSWKGLANYGYTFGSGTRLTVV.

The genes are TRBV12-3 or TRBV12-4 and TRBJ1-1, with D possibly TRBD1 on 6 matching bases. The CDR3 has 12 amino acids. V was shortened by 3 bases and J by 8 bases, with 10 bases between the two germline ends. CDR3: CASSFLDSEAFF. The CDR3 bases are TGTGCCAGCAGTTTCCTGGACAGCGAAGCTTTCTTT.

The sample holds one count of this clone. This chain links TRBV20-1 with TRBJ2-1; D not resolved. Germline loops: CDR1 DFQATT, CDR2 SNEGSKA (reference sequence). Trimming took 3 bases from V and 10 from J, leaving 10 bases between them. CDR3 length: 11 residues. This CDR3 reads CSASPSMEQFF. In DNA form, the CDR3 reads TGCAGTGCTAGTCCCTCGATGGAGCAGTTCTTC.

This clone occurred a few times. This chain links TRBV4-2 with TRBJ1-3; D perhaps matches TRBD1 (5 bases). This CDR3 has 16 residues. The germline V and J ends were trimmed by 4 bases and 0 bases, with 13 bases remaining between them. Germline loops: CDR1 LGHNA, CDR2 YNFKEQ. This chain's CDR3 is CASSREADSSGNTIYF. The CDR3 DNA follows: TGTGCCAGCAGCCGGGAGGCAGACAGCTCTGGAAACACCATATATTTT.

The chain uses TRBV7-2 and TRBJ2-3; D call uncertain. Germline values: CDR1 SGHTA, CDR2 FQGNSA. V dropped 3 bases and J dropped 1 base, with 5 bases sitting between them. This CDR3 region has 13 residues. CDR3 sequence: CASSFRGTDTQYF. The CDR3 DNA reads as TGTGCCAGCAGCTTTAGAGGCACAGATACGCAGTATTTT.

This clone was seen a handful of times. The V gene is TRBV7-2, the J gene TRBJ2-1; a possible D gene is TRBD1 (6 bases). V gave up 4 bases and J gave up 3 bases, with 13 bases separating them. The CDR3 covers 15 residues. Germline lookup yields CDR1 SGHTA and CDR2 FQGNSA. Here the CDR3 reads CASSSTGTNYNEQFF. The CDR3 coding sequence is TGTGCCAGCAGCTCGACCGGGACAAACTACAATGAGCAGTTCTTC.